Shown below are 16 T cell receptor beta chains from a single sample sequenced in a study of shared clonotypes between healthy human individuals. The protocol was immunoSEQ multiplex PCR, while the TCRdb copy is restricted to in-frame clones and leaves out a portion. The data contain about 820,000 clones, 85% to 95% of them singletons. Naivety among CD8 cells was defined by CD45RO negativity and positive CCR7 selection, thereby excluding terminally differentiated effector memory CD45RA+ cells. The sequenced sample consisted of naive CD8+ T cells sorted from blood. The receptors derive from a man aged 25-45 years in good health.

J is TRBJ1-5 and V is TRBV15; no clear D. The CDR3 totals 15 residues. V was trimmed by 1 base and J by 4 bases, leaving 11 bases between them. The germline CDR1 and CDR2 sequences are LNHNV and YYDKDF (reference sequence). The DNA of the CDR3 is TGTGCCACCAGCAGAGTGCTTTATGGGAATCAGCCCCAGCATTTT. Its translation: CATSRVLYGNQPQHF.

This chain joins TRBV4-1 and TRBJ2-7; D possibly matches TRBD1 or TRBD2 (5 bases each). The CDR3 has 14 amino acids. The V end was cut by 3 bases, the J end by 4 bases, with 13 bases between. The V gene's germline CDR1 is MGHRA and CDR2 YSYEKL. In DNA, the CDR3 is TGCGCCAGCAGCCACCCAGGGTCGGGGTACGAGCAGTACTTC. It is translated as CASSHPGSGYEQYF.

The V call is TRBV29-1, the J call TRBJ1-2; no reliable D call. The V end lost 0 bases, the J end lost 9 bases, and 8 bases lay between the germline ends. Looked up from germline, CDR1 is SQVTM and CDR2 is ANQGSEA. The CDR3 sequence is 11 residues long. CDR3 residues: CSVEDRSSYTF. The CDR3 DNA reads TGCAGCGTTGAAGATCGTAGCAGCTACACCTTC.

The chain uses TRBV5-4 and TRBJ1-2; D is possibly TRBD1 (6 bases). Germline loops: CDR1 SGHNT, CDR2 YYREEE (reference sequence). V shed 5 bases and J shed 2 bases, with 22 bases lying between them. The CDR3 extends over 17 amino acids. CDR3 protein: CASRWGGDGTKNYGYTF. In DNA form, the CDR3 reads TGTGCCAGCAGGTGGGGGGGCGACGGGACCAAGAACTATGGCTACACCTTC.

The V call is TRBV18, the J call TRBJ1-2; TRBD1 might be the D (6 bases). V lost 0 bases to trimming and J lost 2 bases, with 13 bases between them. CDR1 and CDR2 from the germline V gene are KGHSH and LQKENI. This CDR3 region has 16 residues. CDR3 amino acids: CASSPPAPGDNYGYTF. The CDR3 nucleotides are TGTGCCAGCTCACCACCGGCGCCAGGGGACAACTATGGCTACACCTTC.

This clone was recorded only once. The J gene is TRBJ2-5, the V gene TRBV5-6; D ambiguous. The germline CDR1 and CDR2 sequences are SGHDT and YYEEEE. This CDR3 contains 15 residues. Deletions cut 0 bases from V and 1 base from J, with 10 bases between. The CDR3 coding sequence is TGTGCCAGCAGCTTGGGGGCCTCGTCCCAAGAGACCCAGTACTTC. Its protein is CASSLGASSQETQYF.

The V call is TRBV7-9, the J call TRBJ2-1; 10 bases match TRBD1. The CDR3 runs to 18 residues. The germline V gene encodes CDR1 SEHNR and CDR2 FQNEAQ (reference sequence). V was pared by 5 bases and J by 0 bases, with 10 bases of the junction left unmatched. CDR3 sequence reads: CASSPRQGALPSYNEQFF. The CDR3 nucleotides read TGTGCCAGCAGCCCCCGACAGGGGGCCCTCCCCTCCTACAATGAGCAGTTCTTC.

The V call is TRBV5-1, the J call TRBJ2-1; D is unresolved. V lost 0 bases and J 9 bases, leaving 13 bases between the germline ends. CDR3 length: 14 residues. CDR1 SGHRS and CDR2 YFSETQ come from the germline V gene. In DNA, the CDR3 is TGCGCCAGCAGCTTGGGGTGGGGTAAAGTTGAGCAGTTCTTC. This translates into CASSLGWGKVEQFF. The full variable domain, with the rest looked up from reference TRBV5-1 and TRBJ2-1, is KAGVTQTPRYLIKTRGQQVTLSCSPISGHRSVSWYQQTPGQGLQFLFEYFSETQRNKGNFPGRFSGRQFSNSRSEMNVSTLELGDSALYLCASSLGWGKVEQFFGPGTRLTVL.

The V and J genes are TRBV5-1 and TRBJ2-1, with TRBD1 as a possible D gene (6 bases). The CDR3 is made up of 17 amino acids. Looked up from germline, CDR1 is SGHRS and CDR2 is YFSETQ. V was clipped by 1 base and J by 5 bases, with 19 bases between them. Here the CDR3 DNA reads TGCGCCAGCAGCTTGTTGGGGGCCACGACCCAGAACAATGAGCAGTTCTTC. Translation: CASSLLGATTQNNEQFF.

The gene calls are TRBV27 and TRBJ2-7; no firm D call. Germline CDR1 reads MNHEY; CDR2 reads SMNVEV (reference sequence). The CDR3 is 13 residues long. V lost 1 base and J lost 3, with 7 bases in between. This CDR3 is CASSLWANYEQYF. The CDR3 region has the DNA TGTGCCAGCAGTTTATGGGCTAACTACGAGCAGTACTTC.

The chain employs TRBV12-2 and TRBJ2-1; the listed D gene, TRBD2, was not tested against the DNA. TRBV12-2 constitutes a pseudogene. The CDR3 is made up of 15 amino acids. CDR3 loop: CASRRGTSSVNEQFF. CDR3 coding DNA: TGTGCAAGTCGCCGGGGGACTAGTAGTGTCAATGAGCAGTTCTTC.

About this clone itself: Other DNA sequences in this specimen translate into the identical CDR3. This chain joins TRBV29-1 and TRBJ2-1, with 7 nucleotides matching TRBD1. This CDR3 comprises 14 residues. The V and J ends lost 6 bases and 0 bases, in that order; junction bases with no gene match: 5. Per the germline V gene, CDR1 is SQVTM and CDR2 is ANQGSEA. The CDR3, as DNA: TGCAGCGTGGGCCGGGACAGCTCCTACAATGAGCAGTTCTTC. It yields the protein CSVGRDSSYNEQFF.

This rearrangement joins TRBV6-1 to TRBJ2-1, with 9 bases aligning to TRBD1. With 6 bases clipped from V and 6 bases from J, the junction kept 6 bases outside the gene matches. The CDR3 consists of 14 residues. Germline CDR1 MNHNS, CDR2 SASEGT. DNA for the CDR3: TGTGCCAGCAGACTAACAGGGGGCATCAATGAGCAGTTCTTC. It encodes CASRLTGGINEQFF.

The gene calls are TRBV5-1 and TRBJ2-5; D is ambiguous. V shed 0 bases and J shed 3 bases, with 9 bases lying between them. CDR1 is SGHRS and CDR2 is YFSETQ in the germline V gene. CDR3 length equals 14 residues. The CDR3 sequence: CASSLVGREETQYF. CDR3 DNA sequence: TGCGCCAGCAGCTTGGTTGGCCGGGAAGAGACCCAGTACTTC.

The genes are TRBV28 and TRBJ1-1; tentative D call: TRBD1 (5 bases). Trimming shortened V by 3 bases and J by 2 bases, and 13 bases separated the two germline ends. The CDR3 extends over 15 amino acids. Germline CDR1 is MDHEN and CDR2 is SYDVKM. For the CDR3, the DNA is TGTGCCAGCAGTTTGGTTTACAGGACCAACACTGAAGCTTTCTTT. Encoded protein: CASSLVYRTNTEAFF.

The chain employs TRBV21-1 and TRBJ2-7; the table's D call, TRBD2, was not checked against the DNA. TRBV21-1 is a pseudogene locus. The CDR3 is made up of 17 amino acids. CDR3 DNA sequence: TGTGCCAGCAGCAAAGGTTTTGCTAGCGGTCTCTCCTACGAGCAGTACTTC. This gives the protein CASSKGFASGLSYEQYF.